Shown below are 26 T cell receptor beta chains from a single sample sequenced in a study of blood T cell repertoires in COVID-19. Generated by immunoSEQ multiplex PCR, the TCRdb table keeps only in-frame clones and is missing some. Of fewer than 350,000 clones in the sample, 81% were seen once. Sequencing was done on a sample of peripheral blood. The receptors come from a woman aged 55 to 70 with active or convalescent COVID-19.

V usage is TRBV7-9 and J usage is TRBJ1-1, with D tentatively TRBD1 (5 bases). This CDR3 is 13 amino acids long. V was pared by 3 bases and J by 5 bases, with 10 bases between. Germline V gene lookup returns CDR1 SEHNR and CDR2 FQNEAQ (reference sequence). In DNA, the CDR3 is TGTGCCAGCAGCTTGGGGGAGGCGACTGAAGCTTTCTTT. Residues: CASSLGEATEAFF.

The rearrangement joins TRBV15 to TRBJ2-1; TRBD2 matches at 7 bases. The CDR3 loop spans 13 amino acids. Trimming at V came to 3 bases and at J to 6 bases, leaving 2 bases not matched to a gene. CDR1 LNHNV and CDR2 YYDKDF come from the germline V gene (reference sequence). CDR3 in DNA: TGTGCCACCAGCAGGCCTAGCGGCAATGAGCAGTTCTTC. Its translation: CATSRPSGNEQFF.

The chain employs TRBV19 and TRBJ1-5, with 8 bases matching TRBD1. V was pared by 9 bases and J by 0 bases, with 4 bases of the junction left unmatched. CDR3 size: 14 residues. CDR1 LNHDA and CDR2 SQIVND come from the germline V gene (reference sequence). DNA for the CDR3: TGTGCCAGCGACAGGGGATATAGCAATCAGCCCCAGCATTTT. Protein product: CASDRGYSNQPQHF.

This clone was counted once. The V gene is TRBV6-5, the J gene TRBJ1-2; 8 bases line up with TRBD1. In germline, CDR1 is MNHEY, CDR2 SVGAGI. With V trimmed by 2 bases and J by 2 bases, 4 bases remained unmatched. This CDR3 comprises 15 residues. The CDR3 bases are TGTGCCAGCAGTTACGGGGCAGGGGGCAACTATGGCTACACCTTC. Its protein is CASSYGAGGNYGYTF.

The rearrangement links TRBV2 to TRBJ2-7; 8 bases agree with TRBD1. The J segment lost 6 bases and the V segment lost 6 bases, leaving 7 bases of the junction unmatched. The germline V gene encodes CDR1 SNHLY and CDR2 FYNNEI. This CDR3 has 13 amino acids. The CDR3 sequence: CASRVGQAGEQYF. CDR3 sequence (DNA): TGTGCCAGCAGGGTGGGACAGGCGGGCGAGCAGTACTTC.

The chain recombines TRBV7-2 with TRBJ2-3, with D possibly being TRBD2 (6 bases). V dropped 2 bases and J dropped 8 bases, with 20 bases sitting between them. The germline V gene encodes CDR1 SGHTA and CDR2 FQGNSA. The CDR3 consists of 16 residues. The CDR3 region has the DNA TGTGCCAGCAGCTTAATCCACGGGGGTTGGAGAGGTACGCAGTATTTT. Its translation is CASSLIHGGWRGTQYF.

The chain employs TRBV7-2 and TRBJ2-1; a possible D gene is TRBD1 (5 bases). The germline V gene has CDR1 SGHTA and CDR2 FQGNSA. V was shortened by 5 bases and J by 2 bases, with 22 bases between the two germline ends. This CDR3 is built from 18 residues. CDR3 in amino acids: CASSDMILGMGPYNEQFF. In DNA, the CDR3 is TGTGCCAGCAGCGACATGATCCTTGGGATGGGGCCCTACAATGAGCAGTTCTTC.

This chain uses TRBV7-3 with TRBJ2-5, with D hard to call. The V end was cut by 8 bases, the J end by 2 bases, with 9 bases between. Germline loops: CDR1 SGHTA, CDR2 FQGTGA. The CDR3 contains 12 residues. The CDR3 DNA reads as TGTGCCAGCGGGCAGTCGCAAGAGACCCAGTACTTC. Translation gives CASGQSQETQYF. The variable domain in full, with the rest retrieved from reference TRBV7-3 and TRBJ2-5, is GAGVSQTPSNKVTEKGKYVELRCDPISGHTALYWYRQSLGQGPEFLIYFQGTGAADDSGLPNDRFFAVRPEGSVSTLKIQRTERGDSAVYLCASGQSQETQYFGPGTRLLVL.

The chain carries TRBV11-3 and TRBJ2-1; 8 bases are shared with TRBD2. CDR1 is SGHNT and CDR2 is YENEEA in the germline V gene. This CDR3 contains 17 residues. The ends lost 5 bases at V and 4 bases at J; junction bases unmatched: 13. CDR3 amino acids: CASSAGPTSAVYNEQFF. The CDR3 DNA follows: TGTGCCAGCAGCGCCGGTCCGACTAGCGCGGTTTACAATGAGCAGTTCTTC.

V is TRBV18 and J is TRBJ1-4; 8 bases map to TRBD1. The CDR3 has 19 amino acids. J gave up 2 bases and V 4 bases, and 15 bases lay outside the gene matches. Germline V gene lookup returns CDR1 KGHSH and CDR2 LQKENI. DNA of the CDR3: TGTGCCAGCTCACAAGTTCAAGCAGGGGGCGCGTCTACTAATGAAAAACTGTTTTTT. Protein sequence: CASSQVQAGGASTNEKLFF.

The chain recombines TRBV5-4 with TRBJ2-7; 7 bases map to TRBD1. The germline V gene has CDR1 SGHNT and CDR2 YYREEE (reference sequence). This CDR3 is 14 amino acids long. V lost 0 bases and J lost 5; bases outside the gene matches: 5. CDR3 residues: CASSLAKTGHEQYF. The CDR3 DNA reads TGTGCCAGCAGCTTGGCCAAGACAGGGCACGAGCAGTACTTC.

DNA for the CDR3: TGTGCCAGCAGACTAGGGGGCAGGGAAGCTTTCTTT. It codes for CASRLGGREAFF. The rearrangement uses TRBV27 and TRBJ1-1; 7 bases match TRBD1. Germline values: CDR1 MNHEY, CDR2 SMNVEV (reference sequence). The CDR3 has 12 residues. V was pared by 6 bases and J by 8 bases, with 6 bases of the junction left unmatched.

V is TRBV29-1 and J is TRBJ2-3; 12 nucleotides align to TRBD2. The CDR3 has 15 amino acids. V dropped 4 bases and J dropped 0; count of bases not matched to a gene: 2. Germline V gene sequence: CDR1 SQVTM, CDR2 ANQGSEA. The CDR3 spells CSVVLAGGSTDTQYF. CDR3 in DNA: TGCAGCGTTGTACTAGCGGGGGGAAGCACAGATACGCAGTATTTT.

The gene calls are TRBV12-3 or TRBV12-4 and TRBJ2-7; D is ambiguous. CDR3 length: 11 amino acids. V was trimmed by 10 bases and J by 5 bases, leaving 12 bases between them. The chain's CDR3 is CAIQEGNEQYF. DNA for the CDR3: TGTGCCATCCAGGAAGGAAACGAGCAGTACTTC.

The chain employs TRBV20-1 and TRBJ2-1, with D hard to call. Germline V gene data show CDR1 as DFQATT and CDR2 as SNEGSKA (reference sequence). The CDR3 loop spans 11 amino acids. V lost 2 bases, J lost 11 bases, and 10 bases lay in between. CDR3: CSARLQVKQFF. CDR3 nucleotides: TGCAGTGCTAGATTGCAGGTAAAGCAGTTCTTC.

This rearrangement joins TRBV5-1 to TRBJ1-1, with D possibly matching TRBD1 (5 bases). This CDR3 contains 14 residues. Deletions cut 1 base from V and 0 bases from J, with 7 bases between. CDR1 SGHRS and CDR2 YFSETQ come from the germline V gene. CDR3 in amino acids: CASSLLGVNTEAFF. For the CDR3, the DNA is TGCGCCAGCAGCTTGTTAGGGGTGAACACTGAAGCTTTCTTT.

This clone has ten or more counts. As DNA, the CDR3 is TGTGCCAGCAGCTTTGGGGCGGACGAGCAGTACTTC. It specifies CASSFGADEQYF. This chain links TRBV5-4 with TRBJ2-7, with D possibly TRBD1 on 5 matching bases. With 2 bases removed from V and 5 bases from J, the gap between germline ends came to 8 bases. The length of the CDR3 is 12 residues. Germline V gene data show CDR1 as SGHNT and CDR2 as YYREEE (reference sequence).

V gene TRBV6-2 or TRBV6-3 combines with J gene TRBJ2-7; the match to TRBD2 covers 9 bases. The length of the CDR3 is 18 residues. The V and J ends lost 4 bases and 2 bases, in that order; junction bases with no gene match: 15. Germline CDR1 is MNHEY and CDR2 is SVGEGT. The CDR3 region is CASSSSAAAGGHTYEQYF. CDR3 coding DNA: TGTGCCAGCAGTTCCTCTGCCGCAGCGGGGGGACACACCTACGAGCAGTACTTC.

This clone was observed a few times. The chain combines TRBV7-6 with TRBJ1-1; possible D gene TRBD1, 5 bases. This CDR3 has 15 residues. Trimming shortened V by 5 bases and J by 1 base, and 14 bases separated the two germline ends. Germline CDR1 and CDR2: SGHVS and FNYEAQ. The CDR3 nucleotides read TGTGCCAGCAGCCCCGACAGTGGGGCGAACACTGAAGCTTTCTTT. It codes for CASSPDSGANTEAFF.

This chain joins TRBV24-1 and TRBJ1-3; a weak D match, TRBD1 (5 bases). Germline lookup yields CDR1 KGHDR and CDR2 SFDVKD. V dropped 5 bases and J dropped 0 bases, with 13 bases sitting between them. The CDR3 has 16 residues. The CDR3 protein is CATSGGRRASGNTIYF. CDR3 nucleotide sequence: TGTGCCACCAGTGGGGGCCGTCGCGCCTCTGGAAACACCATATATTTT.

The rearrangement joins TRBV5-6 to TRBJ1-6; 9 bases map to TRBD1. The J segment lost 5 bases and the V segment lost 4 bases, leaving 7 bases of the junction unmatched. Per germline, CDR1 SGHDT and CDR2 YYEEEE. This CDR3 is 16 amino acids long. The CDR3 DNA is TGTGCCAGCAGCCCCAACAGGGGGCGGGATAATTCACCCCTCCACTTT. As protein: CASSPNRGRDNSPLHF.

This clone was seen only a few times. V usage is TRBV7-3 and J usage is TRBJ1-1, with TRBD1 matching 8 bases. Germline lookup yields CDR1 SGHTA and CDR2 FQGTGA. The CDR3 has 13 amino acids. Unmatched junction bases numbered 1, after V lost 6 bases and J lost 1 base. The CDR3 loop is CASRGQANTEAFF. As DNA, the CDR3 is TGTGCCAGCAGGGGACAGGCGAACACTGAAGCTTTCTTT.

This chain joins TRBV2 and TRBJ1-2, with D possibly TRBD1 on 6 matching bases. Germline loops: CDR1 SNHLY, CDR2 FYNNEI. This CDR3 has 14 residues. The V gene lost 4 bases and the J gene lost 4 bases, with 13 bases spanning the gap. CDR3 loop: CASSGQADLYGYTF. Here the CDR3 DNA reads TGTGCCAGCAGTGGACAGGCTGATCTCTATGGCTACACCTTC.

The V call is TRBV6-6, the J call TRBJ2-3; TRBD1 might be the D (6 bases). Trimming took off 5 bases at V and 2 bases at J, with 14 bases between the two ends. The germline V gene has CDR1 MNHNY and CDR2 SVGAGI (reference sequence). The CDR3 sequence is 15 residues long. The DNA for the CDR3 is TGTGCCAGCAGTGCCTCAGGGGTCCCCACAGATACGCAGTATTTT. Translation: CASSASGVPTDTQYF.

The CDR3 DNA reads as TGTGCCAGCGGCAGGGGGCCAGATACGCAGTATTTT. It yields the protein CASGRGPDTQYF. This sequence joins TRBV27 and TRBJ2-3; 8 nucleotides match TRBD1. The CDR3 is 12 amino acids. CDR1 and CDR2 from the germline V gene are MNHEY and SMNVEV (reference sequence). After removal of 8 bases from V and 4 bases from J, the junction contained 2 bases not matched to a gene.

The sample holds one count of this clone. The gene calls are TRBV16 and TRBJ1-3; tentative D call: TRBD1 (5 bases). CDR1 is KGHSY, CDR2 FQNENV, per germline. CDR3 length: 16 amino acids. Trimming took off 2 bases at V and 0 bases at J, with 11 bases between the two ends. The CDR3 reads CASSQTRDFSGNTIYF. The CDR3 nucleotides read TGTGCCAGCAGCCAAACCAGGGACTTCTCTGGAAACACCATATATTTT. Variable domain in full (rest from reference TRBV16 and TRBJ1-3): GEEVAQTPKHLVRGEGQKAKLYCAPIKGHSYVFWYQQVLKNEFKFLISFQNENVFDETGMPKERFSAKCLPNSPCSLEIQATKLEDSAVYFCASSQTRDFSGNTIYFGEGSWLTVV.